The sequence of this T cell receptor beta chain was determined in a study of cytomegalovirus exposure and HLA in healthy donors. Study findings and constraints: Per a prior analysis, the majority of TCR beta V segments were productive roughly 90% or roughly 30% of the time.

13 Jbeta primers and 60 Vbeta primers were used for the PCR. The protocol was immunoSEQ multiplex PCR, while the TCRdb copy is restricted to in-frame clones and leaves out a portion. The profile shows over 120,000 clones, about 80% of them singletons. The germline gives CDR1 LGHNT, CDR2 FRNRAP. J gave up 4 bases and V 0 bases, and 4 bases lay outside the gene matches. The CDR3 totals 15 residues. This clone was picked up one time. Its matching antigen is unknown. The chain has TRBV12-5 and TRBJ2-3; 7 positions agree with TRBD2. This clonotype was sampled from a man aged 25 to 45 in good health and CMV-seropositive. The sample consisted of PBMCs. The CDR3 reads CASGLVGGRADTQYF. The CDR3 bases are TGTGCTAGTGGTTTGGTAGGAGGGAGGGCAGATACGCAGTATTTT.